A single sample is the source of the 13 T cell receptor beta chains below, sequenced in a study of cytomegalovirus exposure and HLA in healthy donors. The primer mix had 60 Vbeta and 13 Jbeta primers. Method: immunoSEQ multiplex PCR; TCRdb's copy keeps in-frame clones and lacks some. The profile covers some 79,000 clones, with about 78% appearing a single time and about 5.5% taken by the ten largest. The sequenced sample consisted of PBMCs. All receptors come from a male donor in good health and CMV-seropositive.

The rearrangement joins TRBV28 to TRBJ2-2, with D perhaps matching TRBD2 (7 bases). V was shortened by 5 bases and J by 7 bases, with 17 bases between the two germline ends. This CDR3 is 15 amino acids long. CDR1 and CDR2 from the germline V gene are MDHEN and SYDVKM. Here the CDR3 DNA reads TGTGCCAGCAGTCTCAGCGGGACATTTAACGGGGAGCTGTTTTTT. As protein: CASSLSGTFNGELFF.

V and J are TRBV6-5 and TRBJ1-4, with D tentatively TRBD1 (5 bases). CDR3 length equals 15 residues. Looked up from germline, CDR1 is MNHEY and CDR2 is SVGAGI. V dropped 0 bases and J dropped 6 bases, with 11 bases sitting between them. The CDR3 loop reads CASSYSRDGYEKLFF. CDR3 DNA sequence: TGTGCCAGCAGTTACTCGCGGGACGGGTATGAAAAACTGTTTTTT.

The V gene is TRBV6-5, the J gene TRBJ2-2, with D tentatively TRBD2 (5 bases). The CDR3 extends over 13 amino acids. The V end was cut by 2 bases, the J end by 4 bases, with 5 bases between. CDR1 and CDR2 (germline): MNHEY, SVGAGI. CDR3 bases: TGTGCCAGCAGTTACGCGGGCACCGGGGAGCTGTTTTTT. Translating it yields CASSYAGTGELFF.

The chain recombines TRBV7-8 with TRBJ1-1; the match to TRBD1 covers 8 bases. From germline, CDR1 is SGHVS and CDR2 FQNEAQ. The CDR3 has 14 residues. The junction had 7 bases not matched to a gene; V was cut back by 6 bases and J by 4 bases. The CDR3 protein is CASRDGTGGTEAFF. The CDR3 bases are TGTGCCAGCAGGGACGGGACAGGAGGCACTGAAGCTTTCTTT. Full variable domain (rest looked up from reference TRBV7-8 and TRBJ1-1): GAGVSQSPRYKVAKRGQDVALRCDPISGHVSLFWYQQALGQGPEFLTYFQNEAQLDKSGLPSDRFFAERPEGSVSTLKIQRTQQEDSAVYLCASRDGTGGTEAFFGQGTRLTVV.

The genes are TRBV5-1 and TRBJ2-7, with D uncertain. V lost 7 bases and J 5 bases, leaving 19 bases between the germline ends. Per germline, CDR1 SGHRS and CDR2 YFSETQ. The CDR3 totals 14 residues. CDR3: CASPPPTVYHEQYF. The CDR3 region has the DNA TGCGCCAGCCCCCCCCCAACCGTCTACCACGAGCAGTACTTC.

This chain joins TRBV7-7 and TRBJ1-6; tentatively, D is TRBD1 (6 bases). The length of the CDR3 is 15 residues. V was shortened by 1 base and J by 7 bases, with 11 bases between the two germline ends. Germline V CDR1 and CDR2: SSHAT, FNYEAQ (reference sequence). CDR3 bases: TGTGCCAGCAGCTTAGGCGGCCAGGGGAATTCACCCCTCCACTTT. It encodes CASSLGGQGNSPLHF.

CDR3 region: CASNQNYYEQYF. The CDR3, as DNA: TGTGCCAGCAACCAAAACTACTACGAGCAGTACTTC. This chain uses TRBV28 with TRBJ2-7; D is unclear. V lost 7 bases and J 3 bases, leaving 10 bases between the germline ends. This CDR3 comprises 12 residues. Germline V gene data show CDR1 as MDHEN and CDR2 as SYDVKM.

This sequence joins TRBV6-5 and TRBJ1-4; maybe TRBD1 (5 bases). V shed 2 bases and J shed 8 bases, with 18 bases lying between them. The CDR3 sequence is 16 residues long. CDR1 is MNHEY, CDR2 SVGAGI, per germline. In nucleotides, the CDR3 is TGTGCCAGCAGTTACCGTCCGAGGAGGGGCGGGGAAAAACTGTTTTTT. Protein sequence: CASSYRPRRGGEKLFF.

The chain couples TRBV19 to TRBJ1-5; D not resolved. V was shortened by 1 base and J by 0 bases, with 7 bases between the two germline ends. Germline V gene data show CDR1 as LNHDA and CDR2 as SQIVND (reference sequence). The CDR3 spans 15 residues. CDR3 DNA: TGTGCCAGTAGTATAGTAGGCGGTAGCAATCAGCCCCAGCATTTT. Protein: CASSIVGGSNQPQHF.

This clone was seen once. The V and J genes are TRBV28 and TRBJ1-5; D is uncertain. The CDR3 extends over 13 amino acids. Germline CDR1 is MDHEN and CDR2 is SYDVKM. Trimming stripped 3 bases from V and 0 bases from J, with 3 bases between. The CDR3 nucleotides are TGTGCCAGCAGTTTCTCTAGCAATCAGCCCCAGCATTTT. Its protein is CASSFSSNQPQHF.

The chain employs TRBV5-4 and TRBJ1-1, with 7 bases matching TRBD1. J lost 0 bases, V lost 1 base, and 3 bases had no gene match. CDR1 and CDR2 (germline): SGHNT, YYREEE (reference sequence). The CDR3 spans 15 residues. CDR3: CASSLNRGLNTEAFF. CDR3 DNA: TGTGCCAGCAGCTTGAACAGGGGTCTGAACACTGAAGCTTTCTTT.

The CDR3 protein is CASSQDGGFEQYF. CDR3 DNA: TGTGCCAGCAGCCAAGATGGAGGTTTCGAGCAGTACTTC. The chain joins TRBV14 to TRBJ2-7; possibly TRBD2 for D (5 bases). V was pared by 0 bases and J by 6 bases, with 9 bases between. The CDR3 runs to 13 residues. Germline V CDR1 and CDR2: SGHDN, FVKESK.

This chain joins TRBV18 and TRBJ1-5, with D maybe TRBD1 (5 bases). The germline gives CDR1 KGHSH, CDR2 LQKENI. This CDR3 has 14 residues. Trimming took 2 bases from V and 7 from J, leaving 12 bases between them. The CDR3 region is CASSPGRERQPQHF. DNA for the CDR3: TGTGCCAGCTCACCAGGCAGGGAACGACAGCCCCAGCATTTT.